These 8 T cell receptor beta chains came from one sample sequenced in a study of cytomegalovirus exposure and HLA in healthy donors. The data were produced by immunoSEQ multiplex PCR, yet TCRdb's version contains in-frame clones alone and is incomplete. The sample lists 90,000 to 130,000 clones, approximately 90% occurring once. The sample consisted of PBMCs. The receptors originated from a woman between 25 and 40 years old in good health and CMV-seropositive.

V gene TRBV11-2 combines with J gene TRBJ2-7, with TRBD2 as a possible D gene (5 bases). Germline CDR1 reads SGHAT; CDR2 reads FQNNGV. V was trimmed by 8 bases and J by 4 bases, leaving 9 bases between them. This CDR3 contains 11 residues. The CDR3 sequence: CASGSMYEQYF. CDR3 DNA sequence: TGTGCCAGCGGGAGTATGTACGAGCAGTACTTC.

J is TRBJ2-3 and V is TRBV13; 11 nucleotides line up with TRBD2. CDR3 size: 16 residues. Looked up from germline, CDR1 is PRHDT and CDR2 is FYEKMQ (reference sequence). Unmatched junction bases numbered 3, after V lost 4 bases and J lost 0 bases. The CDR3 DNA sequence: TGTGCCAGCAGCTGGGGGACTAGCGGTAGCACAGATACGCAGTATTTT. It is translated as CASSWGTSGSTDTQYF.

The chain joins TRBV10-1 to TRBJ2-3; TRBD2 matches at 12 bases. Germline CDR1 and CDR2: WNHNN and SYGVQD (reference sequence). This CDR3 region has 17 residues. Trimming took 10 bases from V and 1 from J; bases not matched to a gene: 12. This chain's CDR3 is CATFRGLAGSRTDTQYF. The CDR3 region has the DNA TGCGCCACCTTCAGAGGACTAGCGGGGAGCCGCACAGATACGCAGTATTTT.

The chain has TRBV5-1 and TRBJ2-1; TRBD2 might be the D (6 bases). This CDR3 is built from 15 residues. Trimming took 0 bases from V and 5 from J, leaving 12 bases between them. Germline V gives CDR1 SGHRS, CDR2 YFSETQ. The CDR3 nucleotides read TGCGCCAGCAGCTTGGGACTAGTATCGGACAATGAGCAGTTCTTC. Its protein product is CASSLGLVSDNEQFF.

The chain couples TRBV5-1 to TRBJ2-1; tentatively, D is TRBD2 (6 bases). The CDR3 extends over 15 amino acids. V lost 2 bases and J lost 0, with 9 bases in between. Germline values: CDR1 SGHRS, CDR2 YFSETQ. CDR3 loop: CASSFADYSYNEQFF. The CDR3 DNA reads TGCGCCAGCAGCTTTGCGGACTACTCCTACAATGAGCAGTTCTTC.

The chain couples TRBV9 to TRBJ2-1, with D unclear. The germline gives CDR1 SGDLS, CDR2 YYNGEE. Trimming cost V 0 bases and J 2 bases, with 9 bases left between them. CDR3 length: 15 residues. CDR3 sequence (DNA): TGTGCCAGCAGCGTAGCAGACACCCCCTACAATGAGCAGTTCTTC. It translates to CASSVADTPYNEQFF.

The chain carries TRBV18 and TRBJ2-7; 8 bases map to TRBD1. V lost 6 bases, J lost 1 base, and 14 bases stayed unmatched. This CDR3 is 17 amino acids long. CDR1 and CDR2 from the germline V gene are KGHSH and LQKENI. CDR3 coding DNA: TGTGCCAGCTCTACATATGATCCGGGACAGGAGTCCTACGAGCAGTACTTC. This encodes CASSTYDPGQESYEQYF.

The genes are TRBV5-1 and TRBJ1-1; the D is unclear. Germline CDR1 SGHRS, CDR2 YFSETQ. V lost 7 bases and J 4 bases, leaving 8 bases between the germline ends. The CDR3 is 11 amino acids. The chain's CDR3 is CASRGVTEAFF. CDR3 sequence (DNA): TGCGCCAGCCGGGGAGTCACTGAAGCTTTCTTT.